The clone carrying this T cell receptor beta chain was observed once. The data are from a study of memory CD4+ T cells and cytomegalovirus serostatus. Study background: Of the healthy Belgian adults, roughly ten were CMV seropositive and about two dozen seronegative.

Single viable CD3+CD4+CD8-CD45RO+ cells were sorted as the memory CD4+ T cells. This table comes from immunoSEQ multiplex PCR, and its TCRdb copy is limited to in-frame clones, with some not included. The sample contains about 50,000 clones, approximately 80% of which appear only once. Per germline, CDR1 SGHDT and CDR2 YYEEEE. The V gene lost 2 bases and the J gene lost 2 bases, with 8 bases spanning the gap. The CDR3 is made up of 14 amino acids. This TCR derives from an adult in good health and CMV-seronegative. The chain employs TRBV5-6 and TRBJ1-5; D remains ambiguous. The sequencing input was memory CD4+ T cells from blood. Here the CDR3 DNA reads TGTGCCAGCAGCTTAGTTACGGGCAATCAGCCCCAGCATTTT. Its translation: CASSLVTGNQPQHF.